This T cell receptor beta chain was sequenced in a study of spatial heterogeneity in lung cancer. This clonotype turned up a few times. Described time point: sample taken at primary tumor resection. Tumor, nontumor lung or frozen PBMC supplied whole RNA, sequenced without sorting. Each CDR3 protein is one row after TCRdb ran MiXCR on the 5' RACE reads. The sample yields 26,000 or so distinct CDR3 sequences, 8.4% seen once. This clonotype was sampled from a female donor with early-stage non-small cell lung cancer. Sequencing used PBMCs, obtained at surgery.

CDR3: CASSGLAGRARELFF. The CDR3 coding sequence is TGTGCCAGCAGTGGACTAGCGGGAAGGGCTAGGGAGCTGTTTTTT. The chain recombines TRBV2 with TRBJ2-2; 11 bases are a match to TRBD2. The ends lost 4 bases at V and 9 bases at J; junction bases unmatched: 7. The length of the CDR3 is 15 residues. The V gene's germline CDR1 is SNHLY and CDR2 FYNNEI.